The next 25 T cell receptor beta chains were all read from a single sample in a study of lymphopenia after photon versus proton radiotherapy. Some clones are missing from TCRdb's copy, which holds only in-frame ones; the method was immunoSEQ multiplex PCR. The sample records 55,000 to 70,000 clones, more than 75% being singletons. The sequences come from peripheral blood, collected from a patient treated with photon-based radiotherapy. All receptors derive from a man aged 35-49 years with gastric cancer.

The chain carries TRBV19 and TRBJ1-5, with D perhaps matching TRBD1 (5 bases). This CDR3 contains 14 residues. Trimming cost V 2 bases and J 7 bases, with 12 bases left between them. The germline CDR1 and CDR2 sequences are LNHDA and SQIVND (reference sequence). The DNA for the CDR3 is TGTGCCAGTAGTATACCCGGGACTATCCAGCCCCAGCATTTT. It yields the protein CASSIPGTIQPQHF.

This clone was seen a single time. This chain's CDR3 is CASSLDRTTNEKLFF. The CDR3 DNA is TGTGCCAGCAGCTTGGACAGAACAACTAATGAAAAACTGTTTTTT. The chain couples TRBV5-6 to TRBJ1-4; D remains ambiguous. The V and J ends lost 0 bases and 0 bases respectively, with 6 bases between them. This CDR3 has 15 amino acids. Per the germline V gene, CDR1 is SGHDT and CDR2 is YYEEEE. Based on the CDR3 plus reference TRBV5-6 and TRBJ1-4, the full variable domain is DAGVTQSPTHLIKTRGQQVTLRCSPKSGHDTVSWYQQALGQGPQFIFQYYEEEERQRGNFPDRFSGHQFPNYSSELNVNALLLGDSALYLCASSLDRTTNEKLFFGSGTQLSVL.

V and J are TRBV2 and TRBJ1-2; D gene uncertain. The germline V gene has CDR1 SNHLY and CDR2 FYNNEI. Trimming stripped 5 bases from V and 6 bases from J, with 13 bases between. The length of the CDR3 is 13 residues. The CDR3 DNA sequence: TGTGCCAGCAGTTATCTGGGCACGGATGGCTACACCTTC. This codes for CASSYLGTDGYTF.

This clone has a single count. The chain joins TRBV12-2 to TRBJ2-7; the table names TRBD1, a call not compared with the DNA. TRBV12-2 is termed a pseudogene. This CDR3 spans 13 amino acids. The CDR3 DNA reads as TGTGCAAGTCGCTCCGGGACAGGTGGAGAGCAGTACTTC. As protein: CASRSGTGGEQYF.

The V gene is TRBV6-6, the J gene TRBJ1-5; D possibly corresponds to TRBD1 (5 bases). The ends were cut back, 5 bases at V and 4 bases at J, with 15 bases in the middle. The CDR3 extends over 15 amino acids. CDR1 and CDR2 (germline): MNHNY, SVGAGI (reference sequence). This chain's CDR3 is CASSGAGAINQPQHF. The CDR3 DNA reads TGTGCCAGCAGTGGGGCCGGGGCTATAAATCAGCCCCAGCATTTT.

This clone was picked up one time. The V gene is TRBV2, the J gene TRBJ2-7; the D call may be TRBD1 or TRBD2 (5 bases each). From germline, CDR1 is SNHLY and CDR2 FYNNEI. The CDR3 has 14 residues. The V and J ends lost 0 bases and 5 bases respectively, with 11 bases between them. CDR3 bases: TGTGCCAGCAGTGAAGCTGGGGGTTGGAACGAGCAGTACTTC. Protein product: CASSEAGGWNEQYF.

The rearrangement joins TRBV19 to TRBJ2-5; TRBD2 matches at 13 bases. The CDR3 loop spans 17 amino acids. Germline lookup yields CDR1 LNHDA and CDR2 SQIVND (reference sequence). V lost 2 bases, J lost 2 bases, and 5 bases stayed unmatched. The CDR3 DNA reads TGTGCCAGTAGTATAAGACTAGCGGGGGGCGCGCAAGAGACCCAGTACTTC. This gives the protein CASSIRLAGGAQETQYF.

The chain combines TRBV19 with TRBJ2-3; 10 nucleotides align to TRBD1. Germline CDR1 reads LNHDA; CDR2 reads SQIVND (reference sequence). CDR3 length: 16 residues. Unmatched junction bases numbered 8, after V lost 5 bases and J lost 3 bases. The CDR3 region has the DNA TGTGCCAGTAGTGGCTATGGACAGGGGGTGACAGATACGCAGTATTTT. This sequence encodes CASSGYGQGVTDTQYF.

CDR3 nucleotide sequence: TGTGCCAGTACCCCTCGGGGGGACGTGAACTATGGCTACACCTTC. Amino acids: CASTPRGDVNYGYTF. J is TRBJ1-2 and V is TRBV19; D may be TRBD1 (5 bases). This CDR3 comprises 15 residues. The V end lost 7 bases, the J end lost 2 bases, and 17 bases lay between the germline ends. Germline V CDR1 and CDR2: LNHDA, SQIVND (reference sequence).

The CDR3 loop reads CASSQEAEGLPLHF. Written as DNA, the CDR3 is TGCGCCAGCAGCCAAGAGGCTGAGGGGTTGCCCCTCCACTTT. This chain uses TRBV4-3 with TRBJ1-6; D perhaps matches TRBD1 (5 bases). Between the trimmed V and J ends, which lost 0 bases and 13 bases, there was a span of 13 bases. The CDR3 loop spans 14 amino acids. Germline V gene sequence: CDR1 LGHNA, CDR2 YSLEER.

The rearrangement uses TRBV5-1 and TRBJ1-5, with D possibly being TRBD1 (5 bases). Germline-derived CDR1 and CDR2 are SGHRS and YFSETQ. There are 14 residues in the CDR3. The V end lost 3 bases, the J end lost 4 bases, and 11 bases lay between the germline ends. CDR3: CASSSGTGNQPQHF. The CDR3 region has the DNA TGCGCCAGCAGCTCGGGGACGGGGAATCAGCCCCAGCATTTT.

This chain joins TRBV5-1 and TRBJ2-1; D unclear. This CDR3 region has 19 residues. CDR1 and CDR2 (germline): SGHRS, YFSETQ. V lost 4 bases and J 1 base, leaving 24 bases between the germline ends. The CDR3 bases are TGCGCCAGCAGCACCCCCGACCCTTACAGCCCGAGGTCCTACAATGAGCAGTTCTTC. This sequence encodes CASSTPDPYSPRSYNEQFF. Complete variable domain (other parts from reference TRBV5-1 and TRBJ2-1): KAGVTQTPRYLIKTRGQQVTLSCSPISGHRSVSWYQQTPGQGLQFLFEYFSETQRNKGNFPGRFSGRQFSNSRSEMNVSTLELGDSALYLCASSTPDPYSPRSYNEQFFGPGTRLTVL.

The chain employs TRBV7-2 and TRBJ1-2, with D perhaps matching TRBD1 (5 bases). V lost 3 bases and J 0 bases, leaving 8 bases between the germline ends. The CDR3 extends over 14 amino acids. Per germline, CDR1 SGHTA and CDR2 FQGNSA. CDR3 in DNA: TGTGCCAGCAGCTTCGGGGGGGCTAACTATGGCTACACCTTC. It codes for CASSFGGANYGYTF.

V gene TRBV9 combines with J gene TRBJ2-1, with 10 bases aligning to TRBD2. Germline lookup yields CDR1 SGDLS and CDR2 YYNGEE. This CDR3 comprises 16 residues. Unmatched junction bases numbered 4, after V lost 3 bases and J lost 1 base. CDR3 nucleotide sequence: TGTGCCAGCAGCGCAACTAGCGGGGTATCCTACAATGAGCAGTTCTTC. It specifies CASSATSGVSYNEQFF.

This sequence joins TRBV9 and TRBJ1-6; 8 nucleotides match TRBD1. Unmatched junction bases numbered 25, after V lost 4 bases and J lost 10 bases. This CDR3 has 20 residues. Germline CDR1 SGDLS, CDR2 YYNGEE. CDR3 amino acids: CASSSRGQGFPPFEPSPLHF. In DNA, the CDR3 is TGTGCCAGCAGCTCCCGCGGACAGGGTTTCCCGCCCTTCGAGCCCTCACCCCTCCACTTT.

The CDR3 DNA sequence: TGTGCCAGCAGCCAAGGCCCGATGGAGGGGGCTACGCCCCTCCACTTT. Protein sequence: CASSQGPMEGATPLHF. The chain carries TRBV4-2 and TRBJ1-6, with TRBD1 identical over 7 bases. CDR3 length: 16 residues. Losses at the gene ends were 1 base for V and 13 bases for J; bases not matched to a gene: 13. Looked up from germline, CDR1 is LGHNA and CDR2 is YNFKEQ.

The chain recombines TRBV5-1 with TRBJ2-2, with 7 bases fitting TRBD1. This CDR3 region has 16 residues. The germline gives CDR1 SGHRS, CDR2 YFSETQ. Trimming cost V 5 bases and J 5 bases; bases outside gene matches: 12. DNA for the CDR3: TGCGCCAGCAGATACATACAGGGGATGGGTACCGGGGAGCTGTTTTTT. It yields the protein CASRYIQGMGTGELFF. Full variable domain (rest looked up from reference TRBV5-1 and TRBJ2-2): KAGVTQTPRYLIKTRGQQVTLSCSPISGHRSVSWYQQTPGQGLQFLFEYFSETQRNKGNFPGRFSGRQFSNSRSEMNVSTLELGDSALYLCASRYIQGMGTGELFFGEGSRLTVL.

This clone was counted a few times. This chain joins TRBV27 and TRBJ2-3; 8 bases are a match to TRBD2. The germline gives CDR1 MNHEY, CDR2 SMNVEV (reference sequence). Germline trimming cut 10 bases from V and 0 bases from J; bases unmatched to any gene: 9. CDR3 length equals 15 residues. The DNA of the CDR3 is TGTGCCACCACTCAGGCGGGGGGAAGCACAGATACGCAGTATTTT. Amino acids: CATTQAGGSTDTQYF.

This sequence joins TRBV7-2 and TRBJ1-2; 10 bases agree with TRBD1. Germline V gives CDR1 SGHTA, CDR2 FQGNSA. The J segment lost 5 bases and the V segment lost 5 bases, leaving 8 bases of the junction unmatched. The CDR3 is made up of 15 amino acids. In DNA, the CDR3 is TGTGCCAGCAGCCCCCGACAGGGGGCCGGATATGGCTACACCTTC. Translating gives CASSPRQGAGYGYTF.

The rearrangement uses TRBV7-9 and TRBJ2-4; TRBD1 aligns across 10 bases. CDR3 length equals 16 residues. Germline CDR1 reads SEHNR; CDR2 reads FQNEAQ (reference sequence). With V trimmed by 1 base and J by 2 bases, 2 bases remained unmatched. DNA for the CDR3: TGTGCCAGCAGCTTAGGGGACAGGGGATCCAAAAACATTCAGTACTTC. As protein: CASSLGDRGSKNIQYF.

In nucleotides, the CDR3 is TGTGCCAGCAGTTACTACACTTCCTACGAGCAGTACTTC. Its translation is CASSYYTSYEQYF. The chain couples TRBV6-6 to TRBJ2-7; D is uncertain. Trimming shortened V by 1 base and J by 1 base, and 5 bases separated the two germline ends. The CDR3 loop spans 13 amino acids. Germline V gene sequence: CDR1 MNHNY, CDR2 SVGAGI (reference sequence).

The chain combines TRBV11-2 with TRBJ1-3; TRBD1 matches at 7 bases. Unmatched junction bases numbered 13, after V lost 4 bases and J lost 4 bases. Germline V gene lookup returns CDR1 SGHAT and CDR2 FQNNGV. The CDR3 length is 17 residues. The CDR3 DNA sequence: TGTGCCAGCAGCTCCGAAACCGACAGGGCATCAGGAAACACCATATATTTT. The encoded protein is CASSSETDRASGNTIYF.

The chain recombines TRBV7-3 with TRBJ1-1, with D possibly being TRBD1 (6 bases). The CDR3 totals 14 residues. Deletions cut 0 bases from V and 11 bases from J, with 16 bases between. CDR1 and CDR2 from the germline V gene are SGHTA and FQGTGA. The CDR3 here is CASSLTGGGDRAFF. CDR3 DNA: TGTGCCAGCAGCTTAACAGGGGGAGGGGATCGGGCTTTCTTT.

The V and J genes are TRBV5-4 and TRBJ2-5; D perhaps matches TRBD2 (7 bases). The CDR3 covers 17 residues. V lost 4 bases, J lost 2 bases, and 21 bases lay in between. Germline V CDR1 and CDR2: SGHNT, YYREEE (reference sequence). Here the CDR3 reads CASSQMMGGPSQETQYF. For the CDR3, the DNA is TGTGCCAGCAGCCAAATGATGGGGGGGCCATCACAAGAGACCCAGTACTTC.

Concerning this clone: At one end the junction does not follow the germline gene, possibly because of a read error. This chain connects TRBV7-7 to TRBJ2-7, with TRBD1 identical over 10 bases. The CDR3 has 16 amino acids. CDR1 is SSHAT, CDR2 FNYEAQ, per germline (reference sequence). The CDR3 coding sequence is TGTGCTAGCAGCCCCGGGACAGGGGCGCCCGCCTACGAGCAGTACTTC. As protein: CASSPGTGAPAYEQYF. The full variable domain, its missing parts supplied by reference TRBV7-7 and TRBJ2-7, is GAGVSQSPRYKVTKRGQDVTLRCDPISSHATLYWYQQALGQGPEFLTYFNYEAQPDKSGLPSDRFSAERPEGSISTLTIQRTEQRDSAMYRCASSPGTGAPAYEQYFGPGTRLTVT.